The 28 T cell receptor beta chains in this list originate from one sample, sequenced in a study of T cell changes during pregnancy in multiple sclerosis. Clones were sequenced by immunoSEQ multiplex PCR, and TCRdb holds only the in-frame ones, with some missing. The table has fewer than 12,000 clones, around 89% seen once. The sample here was CD8+ T cells from peripheral blood mononuclear cells, taken in the first trimester of pregnancy. The receptors derive from a female donor in good health, enrolled as a control in a pregnancy study.

The chain is built from TRBV11-2 and TRBJ2-1, with TRBD1 matching over 11 bases. Looked up from germline, CDR1 is SGHAT and CDR2 is FQNNGV. CDR3 length: 17 residues. V dropped 0 bases and J dropped 3; count of bases not matched to a gene: 4. DNA for the CDR3: TGTGCCAGCAGCTTAGAGGGGGGACAGGGGGTCTACAATGAGCAGTTCTTC. The encoded protein is CASSLEGGQGVYNEQFF.

The chain recombines TRBV7-6 with TRBJ2-7; perhaps TRBD1 as D (5 bases). Looked up from germline, CDR1 is SGHVS and CDR2 is FNYEAQ. The CDR3 spans 15 residues. Trimming removed 4 bases at V and 0 bases at J, with 13 bases between. CDR3 sequence (DNA): TGTGCCAGCAGCTCTGGGGCCGGTTTCTCCTACGAGCAGTACTTC. Translation gives CASSSGAGFSYEQYF. Using reference TRBV7-6 and TRBJ2-7 for the parts outside the CDR3, the full variable domain is GAGVSQSPRYKVTKRGQDVALRCDPISGHVSLYWYRQALGQGPEFLTYFNYEAQQDKSGLPNDRFSAERPEGSISTLTIQRTEQRDSAMYRCASSSGAGFSYEQYFGPGTRLTVT.

This sequence joins TRBV6-5 and TRBJ2-7; D perhaps matches TRBD1 (5 bases). The CDR3 loop spans 14 amino acids. Germline V gene sequence: CDR1 MNHEY, CDR2 SVGAGI. The germline V and J ends were trimmed by 0 bases and 0 bases, with 6 bases remaining between them. Here the CDR3 reads CASSYSTDSYEQYF. Written as DNA, the CDR3 is TGTGCCAGCAGTTACTCGACAGACTCCTACGAGCAGTACTTC.

The V and J genes are TRBV6-4 and TRBJ1-5; D not certain. Germline CDR1 MRHNA, CDR2 SNTAGT. V lost 3 bases and J lost 1, with 7 bases in between. The CDR3 consists of 14 residues. The CDR3, as DNA: TGTGCCAGCAGTGATGGGGAGAGCAATCAGCCCCAGCATTTT. It codes for CASSDGESNQPQHF.

The J gene is TRBJ1-2, the V gene TRBV6-6, with D perhaps TRBD1 (6 bases). CDR1 is MNHNY, CDR2 SVGAGI, per germline (reference sequence). This CDR3 contains 13 residues. V lost 6 bases, J lost 2 bases, and 10 bases lay in between. The CDR3 coding sequence is TGTGCCAGCAGCCGGACAGAGAACTATGGCTACACCTTC. Protein product: CASSRTENYGYTF.

The chain carries TRBV2 and TRBJ1-1; TRBD1 matches 9 bases. The CDR3 consists of 14 residues. The trim removed 6 bases at V and 4 bases at J, leaving 6 bases unmatched. CDR1 and CDR2 from the germline V gene are SNHLY and FYNNEI. CDR3 in DNA: TGTGCCAGCAGGAGGGACAGGGAAAGCACTGAAGCTTTCTTT. Its protein is CASRRDRESTEAFF. The entire variable domain, with the rest obtained from reference TRBV2 and TRBJ1-1, is as follows: EPEVTQTPSHQVTQMGQEVILRCVPISNHLYFYWYRQILGQKVEFLVSFYNNEISEKSEIFDDQFSVERPDGSNFTLKIRSTKLEDSAMYFCASRRDRESTEAFFGQGTRLTVV.

V gene TRBV4-2 combines with J gene TRBJ2-6; 7 bases align to TRBD1. CDR1 is LGHNA, CDR2 YNFKEQ, per germline. J was trimmed by 0 bases and V by 3 bases; bases with no gene match: 5. This CDR3 has 17 amino acids. As DNA, the CDR3 is TGTGCCAGCAGCCAGGGACAGCGTGACTCTGGGGCCAACGTCCTGACTTTC. Its protein is CASSQGQRDSGANVLTF.

The rearrangement joins TRBV9 to TRBJ1-1, with unresolved D. Germline assignment: CDR1 SGDLS and CDR2 YYNGEE. V was trimmed by 4 bases and J by 0 bases, leaving 19 bases between them. The length of the CDR3 is 17 residues. CDR3 residues: CASSHDGESRMNTEAFF. Here the CDR3 DNA reads TGTGCCAGCAGCCACGATGGGGAGAGTCGAATGAACACTGAAGCTTTCTTT.

In DNA, the CDR3 is TGTGCCAGCAGCGTAGATGGTAGGGCGAGCGCGGGAGATACGCAGTATTTT. This encodes CASSVDGRASAGDTQYF. The chain has TRBV9 and TRBJ2-3; D perhaps matches TRBD2 (5 bases). The CDR3 extends over 17 amino acids. Trimming removed 0 bases at V and 5 bases at J, with 19 bases between. CDR1 is SGDLS and CDR2 is YYNGEE in the germline V gene.

V and J are TRBV2 and TRBJ2-3, with D possibly TRBD1 on 6 matching bases. V was shortened by 3 bases and J by 3 bases, with 13 bases between the two germline ends. The germline V gene has CDR1 SNHLY and CDR2 FYNNEI. This CDR3 has 15 amino acids. As DNA, the CDR3 is TGTGCCAGCAGTGAGTGGTCAGGGGAGACAGATACGCAGTATTTT. Translating it yields CASSEWSGETDTQYF.

The V call is TRBV7-9, the J call TRBJ2-7, with D possibly matching TRBD1 (5 bases). The CDR3 extends over 16 amino acids. Germline values: CDR1 SEHNR, CDR2 FQNEAQ (reference sequence). Trimming stripped 0 bases from V and 5 bases from J, with 17 bases between. The CDR3 spells CASSLARWAGNHEQYF. The CDR3 bases are TGTGCCAGCAGCTTAGCGCGATGGGCAGGGAACCACGAGCAGTACTTC. Combining the CDR3 with reference TRBV7-9 and TRBJ2-7 gives the whole variable domain DTGVSQNPRHKITKRGQNVTFRCDPISEHNRLYWYRQTLGQGPEFLTYFQNEAQLEKSRLLSDRFSAERPKGSFSTLEIQRTEQGDSAMYLCASSLARWAGNHEQYFGPGTRLTVT.

This clone is classed as medium-sized. The chain uses TRBV30 and TRBJ2-6; D perhaps matches TRBD2 (6 bases). The CDR3 extends over 16 amino acids. Trimming took off 2 bases at V and 0 bases at J, with 11 bases between the two ends. Germline V gene lookup returns CDR1 GTSNPN and CDR2 SVGIG (reference sequence). As DNA, the CDR3 is TGTGCCTGGAGTAATGGGGAGGTCTCTGGGGCCAACGTCCTGACTTTC. This translates into CAWSNGEVSGANVLTF.

V usage is TRBV2 and J usage is TRBJ1-1; D may be TRBD1 (6 bases). Germline V gene data show CDR1 as SNHLY and CDR2 as FYNNEI. V dropped 3 bases and J dropped 7 bases, with 15 bases sitting between them. The CDR3 has 14 amino acids. CDR3 nucleotide sequence: TGTGCCAGCAGTGAGGGCAGGGGCCTGATTGAAGCTTTCTTT. It yields the protein CASSEGRGLIEAFF.

The chain couples TRBV7-9 to TRBJ2-7; TRBD1 aligns across 9 bases. V shed 5 bases and J 2 bases; nucleotides not matched to a gene: 13. Germline CDR1 is SEHNR and CDR2 is FQNEAQ (reference sequence). The length of the CDR3 is 17 residues. In DNA form, the CDR3 reads TGTGCCAGCAGCCCACTAGGTGGGGACAGGGTTACCTACGAGCAGTACTTC. The encoded protein is CASSPLGGDRVTYEQYF.

The chain carries TRBV4-3 and TRBJ1-2; the match to TRBD1 covers 7 bases. Trimming took 0 bases from V and 1 from J; bases not matched to a gene: 8. Germline V gene lookup returns CDR1 LGHNA and CDR2 YSLEER. The CDR3 contains 17 residues. CDR3 region: CASSQDSGAGGNYGYTF. The CDR3 DNA sequence: TGCGCCAGCAGCCAAGATAGTGGGGCAGGGGGTAACTATGGCTACACCTTC.

The chain is built from TRBV13 and TRBJ1-2, with D perhaps matching TRBD1 (5 bases). In germline, CDR1 is PRHDT, CDR2 FYEKMQ (reference sequence). Trimming removed 5 bases at V and 0 bases at J, with 16 bases between. CDR3 length: 16 residues. CDR3 sequence reads: CASSARGEGPNYGYTF. CDR3 coding DNA: TGTGCCAGCAGCGCCCGAGGGGAGGGTCCTAACTATGGCTACACCTTC. The full variable domain, in which reference TRBV13 and TRBJ1-2 provide the parts outside the CDR3, is AAGVIQSPRHLIKEKRETATLKCYPIPRHDTVYWYQQGPGQDPQFLISFYEKMQSDKGSIPDRFSAQQFSDYHSELNMSSLELGDSALYFCASSARGEGPNYGYTFGSGTRLTVV.

The V call is TRBV10-3, the J call TRBJ2-5; no clear D gene. The ends were cut back, 1 base at V and 1 base at J, with 10 bases in the middle. There are 15 residues in the CDR3. Germline-derived CDR1 and CDR2 are ENHRY and SYGVKD. CDR3 residues: CAISEYPGRQETQYF. DNA for the CDR3: TGTGCCATCAGTGAGTACCCGGGTCGCCAAGAGACCCAGTACTTC.

This chain's CDR3 is CAWSSATVNYGYTF. The DNA of the CDR3 is TGTGCCTGGAGTTCCGCGACAGTTAACTATGGCTACACCTTC. The gene calls are TRBV30 and TRBJ1-2, with D possibly being TRBD1 (5 bases). Between the trimmed V and J ends, which lost 2 bases and 1 base, there was a span of 11 bases. In germline, CDR1 is GTSNPN, CDR2 SVGIG (reference sequence). The CDR3 totals 14 residues.

The V call is TRBV30, the J call TRBJ2-7, with 7 bases lining up with TRBD1. Germline V gives CDR1 GTSNPN, CDR2 SVGIG (reference sequence). Trimming cost V 4 bases and J 3 bases; bases outside gene matches: 15. The CDR3 runs to 16 residues. CDR3 amino acids: CAWTFSSGQIYYEQYF. The CDR3 DNA reads TGTGCCTGGACCTTCTCATCGGGACAGATTTACTACGAGCAGTACTTC.

This CDR3 reads CASSVADTYQETQYF. CDR3 nucleotide sequence: TGTGCCAGCAGCGTAGCGGACACGTACCAAGAGACCCAGTACTTC. V gene TRBV9 combines with J gene TRBJ2-5; D possibly corresponds to TRBD1 (5 bases). Trimming pared 0 bases from V and 0 bases from J, leaving 9 bases between. Germline V gives CDR1 SGDLS, CDR2 YYNGEE. The CDR3 loop spans 15 amino acids.

The CDR3 loop is CASSYTNYGYTF. The CDR3 nucleotides are TGTGCCAGCAGCTATACTAACTATGGCTACACCTTC. This rearrangement joins TRBV11-2 to TRBJ1-2; the D is unclear. The germline V and J ends were trimmed by 4 bases and 0 bases, with 3 bases remaining between them. Per germline, CDR1 SGHAT and CDR2 FQNNGV. The CDR3 sequence is 12 residues long.

DNA of the CDR3: TGTGCCAGCTCGCCGACAGGGACCTATGGCTACACCTTC. Translation gives CASSPTGTYGYTF. The genes are TRBV19 and TRBJ1-2, with 7 nucleotides matching TRBD1. CDR3 size: 13 residues. V was clipped by 9 bases and J by 4 bases; unmatched bases: 8. Germline loops: CDR1 LNHDA, CDR2 SQIVND (reference sequence). The full variable domain, its missing parts supplied by reference TRBV19 and TRBJ1-2, is DGGITQSPKYLFRKEGQNVTLSCEQNLNHDAMYWYRQDPGQGLRLIYYSQIVNDFQKGDIAEGYSVSREKKESFPLTVTSAQKNPTAFYLCASSPTGTYGYTFGSGTRLTVV.

The chain uses TRBV10-3 and TRBJ2-3, with 10 positions matching TRBD1. The length of the CDR3 is 15 residues. Losses at the gene ends were 7 bases for V and 3 bases for J; bases not matched to a gene: 7. Germline CDR1 and CDR2: ENHRY and SYGVKD. The CDR3 sequence is CAIKRSGQGTDTQYF. The CDR3 region has the DNA TGTGCCATCAAACGCTCGGGACAGGGGACAGATACGCAGTATTTT.

The V gene is TRBV5-5, the J gene TRBJ2-1, with 7 positions matching TRBD1. Trimming at V came to 4 bases and at J to 8 bases, leaving 15 bases not matched to a gene. Germline V gene data show CDR1 as SGHKS and CDR2 as YYEKEE (reference sequence). The CDR3 is 16 amino acids. The CDR3 sequence is CASSVGQDDLFDEQFF. CDR3 nucleotides: TGTGCCAGCAGCGTCGGACAGGACGATTTGTTCGATGAGCAGTTCTTC.

This clone has just one count. This sequence joins TRBV7-3 and TRBJ2-1; 8 bases match TRBD2. CDR1 is SGHTA and CDR2 is FQGTGA in the germline V gene. The CDR3 is 12 residues long. V lost 5 bases and J lost 11; bases outside the gene matches: 5. The CDR3 protein is CASSLRGGQQFF. In DNA form, the CDR3 reads TGTGCCAGCAGCCTCCGCGGGGGGCAGCAGTTCTTC.

The rearrangement joins TRBV4-3 to TRBJ2-3, with D perhaps matching TRBD1 (6 bases). V was trimmed by 6 bases and J by 0 bases, leaving 10 bases between them. The CDR3 consists of 14 residues. Germline CDR1 is LGHNA and CDR2 is YSLEER. The CDR3 is CASRDRLSTDTQYF. CDR3 bases: TGCGCCAGCAGGGACAGACTTAGCACAGATACGCAGTATTTT.

The gene calls are TRBV7-9 and TRBJ1-2, with D possibly TRBD1 on 5 matching bases. Germline values: CDR1 SEHNR, CDR2 FQNEAQ (reference sequence). CDR3 size: 12 residues. Trimming took off 3 bases at V and 6 bases at J, with 8 bases between the two ends. CDR3 DNA: TGTGCCAGCAGCTTGGGGGGAGATGGCTACACCTTC. Translating it yields CASSLGGDGYTF.

The chain employs TRBV9 and TRBJ1-1; 7 nucleotides match TRBD1. Germline V lookup: CDR1 SGDLS, CDR2 YYNGEE. The CDR3 consists of 16 residues. V lost 3 bases to trimming and J lost 0 bases; unmatched junction nucleotides: 8. The CDR3 is CASSATGTVLNTEAFF. CDR3 nucleotide sequence: TGTGCCAGCAGCGCCACCGGGACAGTCTTGAACACTGAAGCTTTCTTT.